This TCR beta chain emerged from a study of T cell repertoires in cytomegalovirus infection. Turning to this clonotype: As yet, its antigen is unknown.

TCRdb analysed the reads with MiXCR anew, one entry per CDR3 protein. In the table there are around 540,000 distinct CDR3 sequences, 33% of which are singletons. J gave up 0 bases and V 4 bases, and 3 bases lay outside the gene matches. Per the germline V gene, CDR1 is SGHTA and CDR2 is FQGNSA. CDR3 length equals 15 residues. The source material was cultured PBMCs, sampled from culture after CMV antigen stimulation. The V gene is TRBV7-2, the J gene TRBJ1-1; TRBD1 agrees at 9 bases. The receptor comes from a human donor in good health (CMV status not recorded). Some clones in this sample may be carry-over from other donors' samples. Written as DNA, the CDR3 is TGTGCCAGCAGCTGGACAGGGGATATGAACACTGAAGCTTTCTTT. Its protein is CASSWTGDMNTEAFF.